These 14 T cell receptor beta chains came from one sample sequenced in a study of tumor-infiltrating lymphocytes in primary liver carcinoma. Germline DNA was also extracted, while the blood RNA originated from unsorted whole blood. From roughly 470 ng total RNA, TCR beta cDNA was generated with a primer in the constant region. Slightly modified ARM-PCR served as the procedure for the TCR beta libraries. These libraries came from three rounds of nested multiplex PCR. Use of TRBV1-TRBV30 forward primers with a C-beta reverse primer characterized the first two PCR rounds, which lasted nine to eleven cycles each. TCRdb recomputed calls from the multiplex PCR reads with MiXCR, one row per CDR3 protein. The sample has fewer than 350,000 distinct CDR3 sequences, 65% seen once. Sequencing used peripheral blood. All receptors derive from a man aged 35-49 years with primary liver carcinoma and hepatitis B virus infection.

Worth noting for this clonotype: Relative to the germline gene, one junction end is altered; a read error may explain this. The chain links TRBV11-1 to TRBJ2-1, with D possibly TRBD2 on 6 matching bases. Germline V gives CDR1 SGHAT, CDR2 FQDESV (reference sequence). The CDR3 has 15 amino acids. The CDR3 spells CASSLVSSAYNEQFF. CDR3 sequence (DNA): TGTGCCAGCAGCTTAGTGTCTAGCGCCTACAACGAGCAGTTCTTC.

In this sample, this clonotype turned up a few times. This chain joins TRBV10-3 and TRBJ2-3, with TRBD2 identical over 8 bases. The CDR3 has 16 residues. The germline V gene has CDR1 ENHRY and CDR2 SYGVKD. Losses at the gene ends were 3 bases for V and 5 bases for J; bases not matched to a gene: 10. The DNA of the CDR3 is TGTGCCATCAGTGACCAAGAGGAACTAGCGGAAGATACGCAGTATTTT. As protein: CAISDQEELAEDTQYF.

A few counts support this clonotype. CDR3 loop: CASNRGWDEQFF. The CDR3 region has the DNA TGTGCCAGTAACAGGGGCTGGGATGAGCAGTTCTTC. The chain couples TRBV19 to TRBJ2-1; the match to TRBD1 covers 7 bases. Germline V CDR1 and CDR2: LNHDA, SQIVND (reference sequence). The CDR3 consists of 12 residues. V lost 7 bases, J lost 8 bases, and 5 bases stayed unmatched.

This clonotype was counted between two and nine times. The chain recombines TRBV11-2 with TRBJ2-7; tentatively, D is TRBD2 (6 bases). Trimming left V 5 bases short and J 2 bases short, with 16 bases between. This CDR3 has 15 residues. The germline CDR1 and CDR2 sequences are SGHAT and FQNNGV. As DNA, the CDR3 is TGTGCCAGCAGCCTCGACGGGACTCTACCCTACGAGCAGTACTTC. Its protein is CASSLDGTLPYEQYF.

The chain combines TRBV5-1 with TRBJ2-1; 8 nucleotides match TRBD2. The CDR3 length is 15 residues. Germline V lookup: CDR1 SGHRS, CDR2 YFSETQ. The ends lost 0 bases at V and 8 bases at J; junction bases unmatched: 7. The CDR3 is CASSLGSGRRDEQFF. CDR3 bases: TGCGCCAGCAGCTTGGGAAGCGGGAGAAGGGATGAGCAGTTCTTC.

As concerns this clonotype: Compared with germline, one end of the junction differs, possibly owing to a read error. The V and J genes are TRBV4-1 and TRBJ2-1; possibly TRBD2 for D (5 bases). The CDR3 length is 13 residues. The germline gives CDR1 MGHRA, CDR2 YSYEKL. In DNA, the CDR3 is TGCGCCTGCAGCCCTATGGATAGCGTGAGTCTAATCTTC. Translating gives CACSPMDSVSLIF.

The chain links TRBV5-1 to TRBJ2-3; no reliable D call. This CDR3 is built from 14 residues. Germline V CDR1 and CDR2: SGHRS, YFSETQ. The ends were cut back, 0 bases at V and 6 bases at J, with 11 bases in the middle. The chain's CDR3 is CASSLDLNSDTQYF. In DNA, the CDR3 is TGCGCCAGCAGCTTGGACTTGAATTCCGATACGCAGTATTTT.

Details on this clonotype: This may arise from a read error, as a much more abundant clone is one base away. CDR3 sequence (DNA): TGTGCCAGCAGGGACTACTCCTACGAGCAGTACTTC. Translated, it gives CASRDYSYEQYF. The chain links TRBV11-2 to TRBJ2-7, with D perhaps TRBD2 (6 bases). Germline V CDR1 and CDR2: SGHAT, FQNNGV. This CDR3 comprises 12 residues. Trimming took off 6 bases at V and 0 bases at J, with 6 bases between the two ends.

The chain joins TRBV5-1 to TRBJ2-7, with 8 nucleotides matching TRBD2. Per the germline V gene, CDR1 is SGHRS and CDR2 is YFSETQ. This CDR3 spans 14 amino acids. The ends lost 2 bases at V and 0 bases at J; junction bases unmatched: 1. The CDR3 region is CASSFSGDSYEQYF. In DNA, the CDR3 is TGCGCCAGCAGCTTTAGCGGGGACTCCTACGAGCAGTACTTC.

Concerning this clonotype itself: Since a much larger clone is just one base distant, this may be a read error. The chain recombines TRBV10-3 with TRBJ2-5, with D maybe TRBD1 (6 bases). Germline assignment: CDR1 ENHRY and CDR2 SYGVKD. The CDR3 spans 14 residues. The CDR3 spells CAISESGTQETEYF. The CDR3 nucleotides are TGTGCCATCAGTGAGTCAGGGACACAAGAGACCGAGTACTTC.

The chain recombines TRBV4-1 with TRBJ2-2; the match to TRBD2 covers 13 bases. CDR3 size: 19 residues. Per germline, CDR1 MGHRA and CDR2 YSYEKL. V gave up 1 base and J gave up 12 bases; unmatched junction bases: 17. CDR3 loop: CASSQAPLAGGPGTRKLFF. The CDR3 DNA reads TGCGCCAGCAGCCAAGCCCCACTAGCGGGAGGGCCGGGGACCCGGAAGCTGTTTTTT.

A word on this clonotype: A much larger clone is a single base away; this may be a read error. The chain couples TRBV6-1 to TRBJ1-1; the D gene is possibly TRBD1 (5 bases). CDR3 length: 14 residues. V was pared by 2 bases and J by 3 bases, with 10 bases between. Germline V gene lookup returns CDR1 MNHNS and CDR2 SASEGT. As DNA, the CDR3 is TGTGCCAGCAGTGAACAGGGTGGTGACACTGAAGCTTTCTTT. This encodes CASSEQGGDTEAFF.

The chain links TRBV12-3 or TRBV12-4 to TRBJ2-1; D uncertain. With 7 bases removed from V and 6 bases from J, the gap between germline ends came to 16 bases. This CDR3 region has 14 residues. DNA for the CDR3: TGTGCCAGCAATTTCCTATCGGGCCCCAATGAGCAGTTCTTC. Its translation is CASNFLSGPNEQFF.

The chain has TRBV7-9 and TRBJ1-1; D call uncertain. The CDR3 is 12 amino acids. Germline CDR1 SEHNR, CDR2 FQNEAQ (reference sequence). V was clipped by 2 bases and J by 4 bases, with 5 bases between them. The CDR3 reads CASSLTFTEAFF. CDR3 in DNA: TGTGCCAGCAGCTTAACTTTCACTGAAGCTTTCTTT. Variable domain in full (rest from reference TRBV7-9 and TRBJ1-1): DTGVSQNPRHKITKRGQNVTFRCDPISEHNRLYWYRQTLGQGPEFLTYFQNEAQLEKSRLLSDRFSAERPKGSFSTLEIQRTEQGDSAMYLCASSLTFTEAFFGQGTRLTVV.